Listed below are T cell receptor beta chains from one sample, sequenced in a study of Graves' ophthalmopathy and Graves' hyperthyroidism. MiXCR, applied by TCRdb to the multiplex PCR reads, yields one record per CDR3 protein. The sample records about 380,000 distinct CDR3 sequences, 15% being singletons. Specimen: peripheral blood. Source of these receptors: a woman aged 18-35 years with stable Graves' hyperthyroidism. Each CDR3 is given with its conserved first and last residue. D genes are given only for firm matches. The size entry is marked missing in some rows and otherwise reads once, few, many or a size class.

d_gene	v_gene	j_gene	abundance	CDR3aa	CDR3nt
-	TRBV20-1	TRBJ1-2	-	CSARDPAGPVGYTF	TGCAGTGCTAGAGATCCGGCGGGACCGGTCGGCTACACCTTC
-	TRBV6-1	TRBJ1-6	many	CASSPDNNSPLHF	TGTGCCAGCAGCCCTGACAACAATTCACCCCTCCACTTT
TRBD1	TRBV6-4	TRBJ1-1	many	CASSDGQGGTEAFF	TGTGCCAGCAGTGACGGACAGGGAGGCACTGAAGCTTTCTTT
-	TRBV6-2/TRBV6-3	TRBJ1-1	many	CASTPGGRLRMNTEAFF	TGTGCCAGCACCCCTGGGGGGCGGTTAAGAATGAACACTGAAGCTTTCTTT
TRBD2	TRBV2	TRBJ2-5	many	CASSRPGLAGKNSAQYF	TGTGCCAGCAGCAGACCAGGACTAGCGGGGAAGAATTCGGCCCAGTACTTC
-	TRBV18	TRBJ2-5	few	CASSPQGSRTETQYF	TGTGCCAGCTCACCCCAGGGGAGTAGGACGGAGACCCAGTACTTC
-	TRBV18	TRBJ1-1	-	CASSQRGLSEAFF	TGTGCCAGCTCACAACGGGGATTGAGTGAAGCTTTCTTT
-	TRBV12-3/TRBV12-4	TRBJ2-7	many	CASSLEVGYEQYF	TGTGCCAGCAGTTTAGAGGTGGGCTACGAGCAGTACTTC
TRBD2	TRBV12-3/TRBV12-4	TRBJ2-5	many	CASSSGGTQETQYF	TGTGCCAGCAGTAGCGGGGGTACCCAGGAGACCCAGTACTTC
-	TRBV20-1	TRBJ1-3	many	CSANGGYTIYF	TGCAGTGCTAACGGCGGGTACACCATATATTTT
TRBD1	TRBV11-2	TRBJ1-2	many	CASSPRPATGYYGYTF	TGTGCCAGCAGCCCGCGGCCAGCGACAGGGTACTATGGCTACACCTTC
-	TRBV7-9	TRBJ1-5	-	CASSPGPGNQPQHF	TGTGCCAGCAGCCCGGGTCCGGGAAATCAGCCCCAGCATTTT
-	TRBV4-2	TRBJ1-2	many	CASSQESASKGDGYTF	TGTGCCAGCAGCCAAGAATCGGCATCGAAAGGAGATGGCTACACCTTC
-	TRBV19	TRBJ2-7	many	CATGEIFGQYF	TGTGCCACCGGGGAGATTTTTGGGCAGTACTTC
-	TRBV29-1	TRBJ1-1	many	CSVGGGLRAFF	TGCAGCGTTGGGGGAGGTCTGAGGGCTTTCTTT
-	TRBV19	TRBJ1-2	many	CASSMSAGGARPYGYTF	TGTGCCAGTAGTATGAGTGCTGGTGGGGCCAGACCTTATGGCTACACCTTC
-	TRBV20-1	TRBJ1-2	many	CSARLLTLTNYGYTF	TGCAGTGCTAGACTATTGACACTGACTAACTATGGCTACACCTTC
TRBD1	TRBV15	TRBJ2-7	many	CATSRDLEGRGKIQYF	TGTGCCACCAGCAGAGATCTGGAAGGCAGGGGGAAAATACAGTACTTC
-	TRBV6-1	TRBJ2-7	many	CASSEGGTAINF	TGTGCCAGCAGTGAAGGGGGAACGGCCATTAACTTC
-	TRBV12-3/TRBV12-4	TRBJ1-5	many	CASSPVWGARSQPQHF	TGTGCCAGCAGTCCCGTCTGGGGGGCGCGAAGTCAGCCCCAGCATTTT
-	TRBV20-1	TRBJ1-4	many	CSAEQRGTTNEKLFF	TGCAGTGCCGAGCAGCGGGGGACCACTAATGAAAAACTGTTTTTT
-	TRBV28	TRBJ1-1	many	CASSGPLRNTEAFF	TGTGCCAGCAGTGGCCCATTGAGGAACACTGAAGCTTTCTTT
-	TRBV20-1	TRBJ2-7	many	CSAPQGSIVGEQYF	TGCAGTGCCCCACAGGGATCAATAGTAGGCGAGCAGTACTTC
-	TRBV7-9	TRBJ1-5	-	CASSLASGNPWHF	TGTGCCAGCAGCTTAGCGTCCGGCAATCCGTGGCATTTT
-	TRBV5-1	TRBJ1-1	many	CASRFDGQINTEAFF	TGCGCCAGCAGGTTCGATGGACAGATAAACACTGAAGCTTTCTTT
TRBD1	TRBV5-6	TRBJ1-5	-	CASSLGTGSLNSNQPQHF	TGTGCCAGCAGCTTGGGGACAGGGTCACTAAATAGCAATCAGCCCCAGCATTTT
-	TRBV12-3/TRBV12-4	TRBJ2-2	-	CASSSYLGSGAGELFF	TGTGCCAGCAGTTCTTACCTTGGGTCGGGGGCCGGGGAGCTGTTTTTT
TRBD1	TRBV12-3/TRBV12-4	TRBJ2-7	many	CASSLIGTESEQYF	TGTGCCAGCAGTTTAATCGGGACAGAGAGCGAGCAGTACTTC
TRBD1	TRBV6-2/TRBV6-3	TRBJ2-5	many	CASSYGTALGQETQYF	TGTGCCAGCAGTTACGGGACAGCCCTTGGCCAAGAGACCCAGTACTTC
-	TRBV9	TRBJ1-2	many	CASSLHGGTIYGYTF	TGTGCCAGCAGCCTTCACGGCGGGACAATCTATGGCTACACCTTC
-	TRBV12-3/TRBV12-4	TRBJ2-7	many	CASSWESSYEQYF	TGTGCCAGCAGTTGGGAGAGCTCCTACGAGCAGTACTTC